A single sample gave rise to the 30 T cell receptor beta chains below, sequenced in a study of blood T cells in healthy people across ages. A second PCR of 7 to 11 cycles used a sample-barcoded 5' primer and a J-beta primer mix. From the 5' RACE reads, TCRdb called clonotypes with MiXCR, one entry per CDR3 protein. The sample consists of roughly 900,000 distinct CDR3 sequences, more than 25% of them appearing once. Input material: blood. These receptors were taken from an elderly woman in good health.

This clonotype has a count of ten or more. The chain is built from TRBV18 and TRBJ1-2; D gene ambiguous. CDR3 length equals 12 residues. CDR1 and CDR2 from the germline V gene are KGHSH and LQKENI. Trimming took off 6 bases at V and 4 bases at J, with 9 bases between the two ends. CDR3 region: CASSSSFYGYTF. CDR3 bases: TGTGCCAGCTCCTCCAGCTTCTATGGCTACACCTTC.

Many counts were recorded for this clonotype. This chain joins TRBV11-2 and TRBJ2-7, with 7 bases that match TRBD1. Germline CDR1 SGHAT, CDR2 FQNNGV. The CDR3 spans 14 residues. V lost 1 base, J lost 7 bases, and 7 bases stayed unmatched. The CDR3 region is CASSLATGSGEQYF. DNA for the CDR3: TGTGCCAGCAGCTTAGCGACAGGGTCGGGTGAGCAGTACTTC.

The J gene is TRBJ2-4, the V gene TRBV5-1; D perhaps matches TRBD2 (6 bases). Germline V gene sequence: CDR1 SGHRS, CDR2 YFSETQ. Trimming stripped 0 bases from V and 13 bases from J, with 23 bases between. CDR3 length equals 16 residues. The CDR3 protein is CASSLGSRRANGEQYF. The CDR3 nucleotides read TGCGCCAGCAGCTTGGGTAGCAGGAGGGCCAACGGGGAGCAGTACTTC.

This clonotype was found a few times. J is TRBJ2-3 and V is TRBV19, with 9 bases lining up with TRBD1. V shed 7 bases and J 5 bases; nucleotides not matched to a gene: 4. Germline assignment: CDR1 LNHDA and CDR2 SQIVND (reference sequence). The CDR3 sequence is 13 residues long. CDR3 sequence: CASTLTGGDTQYF. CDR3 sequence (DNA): TGTGCCAGTACCCTGACAGGGGGAGATACGCAGTATTTT.

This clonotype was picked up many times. CDR3: CASTPIGDSTDTQYF. In nucleotides, the CDR3 is TGTGCCAGCACCCCCATCGGAGATAGCACAGATACGCAGTATTTT. The chain recombines TRBV7-9 with TRBJ2-3; D uncertain. CDR3 length equals 15 residues. The germline CDR1 and CDR2 sequences are SEHNR and FQNEAQ (reference sequence). The germline V and J ends were trimmed by 7 bases and 0 bases, with 14 bases remaining between them.

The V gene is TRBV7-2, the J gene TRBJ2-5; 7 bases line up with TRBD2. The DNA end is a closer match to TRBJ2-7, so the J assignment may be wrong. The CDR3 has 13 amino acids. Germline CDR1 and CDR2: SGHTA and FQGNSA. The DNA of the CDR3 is TGTGCCAGCAGCCGCTGGACTAGCTACGAGCAGTACTTC. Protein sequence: CASSRWTSYEQYF.

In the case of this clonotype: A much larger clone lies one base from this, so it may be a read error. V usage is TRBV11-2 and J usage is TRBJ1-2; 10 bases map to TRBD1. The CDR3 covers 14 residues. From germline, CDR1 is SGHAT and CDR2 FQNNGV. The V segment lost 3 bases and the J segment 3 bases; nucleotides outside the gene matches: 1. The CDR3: CASSFGTGDYGYTF. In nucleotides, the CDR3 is TGTGCCAGCAGCTTCGGGACAGGGGACTATGGCTACACCTTC. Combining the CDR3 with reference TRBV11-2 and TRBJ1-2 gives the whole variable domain EAGVAQSPRYKIIEKRQSVAFWCNPISGHATLYWYQQILGQGPKLLIQFQNNGVVDDSQLPKDRFSAERLKGVDSTLKIQPAKLEDSAVYLCASSFGTGDYGYTFGSGTRLTVV.

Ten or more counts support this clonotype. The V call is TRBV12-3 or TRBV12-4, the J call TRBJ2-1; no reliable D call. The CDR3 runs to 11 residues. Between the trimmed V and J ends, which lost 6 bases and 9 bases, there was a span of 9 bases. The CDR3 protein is CASSLLREQFF. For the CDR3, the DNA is TGTGCCAGCAGCCTCCTACGTGAGCAGTTCTTC.

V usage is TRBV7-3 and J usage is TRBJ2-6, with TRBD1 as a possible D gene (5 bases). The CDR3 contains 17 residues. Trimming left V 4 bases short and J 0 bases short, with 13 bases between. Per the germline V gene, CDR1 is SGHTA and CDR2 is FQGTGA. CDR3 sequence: CASSSPNRNSGANVLTF. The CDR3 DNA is TGTGCCAGCAGCTCGCCTAACAGGAACTCTGGGGCCAACGTCCTGACTTTC.

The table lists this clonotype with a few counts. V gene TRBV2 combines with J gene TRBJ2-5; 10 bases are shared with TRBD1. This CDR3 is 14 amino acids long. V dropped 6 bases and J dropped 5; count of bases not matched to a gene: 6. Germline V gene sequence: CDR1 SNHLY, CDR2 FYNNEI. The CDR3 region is CASSRQGALETQYF. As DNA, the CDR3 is TGTGCCAGCAGCAGACAGGGGGCTTTGGAGACCCAGTACTTC.

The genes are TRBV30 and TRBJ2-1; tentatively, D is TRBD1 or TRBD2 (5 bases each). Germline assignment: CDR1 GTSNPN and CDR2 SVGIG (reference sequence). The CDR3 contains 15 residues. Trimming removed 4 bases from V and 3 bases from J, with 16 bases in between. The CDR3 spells CAWTARGWGYNEQFF. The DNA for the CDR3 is TGTGCCTGGACCGCGAGGGGCTGGGGCTACAATGAGCAGTTCTTC.

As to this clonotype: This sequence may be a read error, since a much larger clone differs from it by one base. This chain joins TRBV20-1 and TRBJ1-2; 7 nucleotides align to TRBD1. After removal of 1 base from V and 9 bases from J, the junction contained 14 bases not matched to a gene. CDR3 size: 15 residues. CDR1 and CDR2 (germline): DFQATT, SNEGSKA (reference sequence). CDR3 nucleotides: TGCAGTGCTAGAGCTAGCGGCAGGGGGATGCATAGCTACACCTTC. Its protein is CSARASGRGMHSYTF.

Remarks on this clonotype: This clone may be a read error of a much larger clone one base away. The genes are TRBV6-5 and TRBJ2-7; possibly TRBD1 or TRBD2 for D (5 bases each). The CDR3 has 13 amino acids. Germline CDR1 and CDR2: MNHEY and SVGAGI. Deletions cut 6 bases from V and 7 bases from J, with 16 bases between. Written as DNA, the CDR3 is TGTGCCAGCAGCCCGGGACCAAACAATGAGCAGTACTTC. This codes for CASSPGPNNEQYF.

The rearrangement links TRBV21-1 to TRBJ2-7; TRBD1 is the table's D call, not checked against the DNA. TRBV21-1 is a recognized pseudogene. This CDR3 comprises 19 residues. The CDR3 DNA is TGTGCCAGCAGCAAAGGTACGGTCGCCCGGGAGCGCTACTCCTACGAGCAGTACTTC. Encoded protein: CASSKGTVARERYSYEQYF.

CDR3 protein: CASSESTGEAFF. CDR3 DNA: TGCGCCAGCAGTGAGTCAACAGGTGAAGCTTTCTTT. The genes are TRBV10-1 and TRBJ1-1; TRBD1 might be the D (5 bases). V lost 0 bases, J lost 7 bases, and 6 bases lay in between. The CDR3 has 12 amino acids. In germline, CDR1 is WNHNN, CDR2 SYGVQD (reference sequence).

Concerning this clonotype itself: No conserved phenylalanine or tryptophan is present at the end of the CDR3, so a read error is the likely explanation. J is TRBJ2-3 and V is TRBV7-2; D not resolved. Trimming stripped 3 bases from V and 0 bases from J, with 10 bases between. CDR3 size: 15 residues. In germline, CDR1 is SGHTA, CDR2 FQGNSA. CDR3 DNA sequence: TGTGCCAGCAGCTTCCAGGCCACTAGCACAGATACGCAGTATTTG. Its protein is CASSFQATSTDTQYL.

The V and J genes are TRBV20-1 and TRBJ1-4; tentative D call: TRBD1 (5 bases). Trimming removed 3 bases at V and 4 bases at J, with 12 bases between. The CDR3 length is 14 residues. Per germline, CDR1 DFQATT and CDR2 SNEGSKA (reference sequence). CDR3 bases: TGCAGTGCTAGGGGGGGTCGGTTTAATGAAAAACTGTTTTTT. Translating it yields CSARGGRFNEKLFF.

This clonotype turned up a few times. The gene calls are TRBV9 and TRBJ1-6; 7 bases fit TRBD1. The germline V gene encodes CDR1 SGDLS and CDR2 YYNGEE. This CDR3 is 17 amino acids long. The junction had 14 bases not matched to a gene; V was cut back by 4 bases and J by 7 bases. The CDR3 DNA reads TGTGCCAGCAGCATCGGGACAGACGACCGAGTGAATTCACCCCTCCACTTT. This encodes CASSIGTDDRVNSPLHF.

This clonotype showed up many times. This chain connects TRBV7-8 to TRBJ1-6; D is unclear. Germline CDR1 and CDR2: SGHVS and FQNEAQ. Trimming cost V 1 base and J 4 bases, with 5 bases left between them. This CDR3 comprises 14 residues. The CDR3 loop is CASSLEQYNSPLHF. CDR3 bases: TGTGCCAGCAGCTTAGAACAGTATAATTCACCCCTCCACTTT.

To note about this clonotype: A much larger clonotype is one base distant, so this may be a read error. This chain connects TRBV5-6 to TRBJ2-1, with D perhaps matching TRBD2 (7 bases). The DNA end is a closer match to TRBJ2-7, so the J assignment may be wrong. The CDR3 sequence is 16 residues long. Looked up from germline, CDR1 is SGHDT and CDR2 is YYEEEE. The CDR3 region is CASSLAGGGVYNEQYF. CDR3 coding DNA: TGTGCCAGCAGCTTGGCCGGCGGGGGCGTCTACAATGAGCAGTACTTC.

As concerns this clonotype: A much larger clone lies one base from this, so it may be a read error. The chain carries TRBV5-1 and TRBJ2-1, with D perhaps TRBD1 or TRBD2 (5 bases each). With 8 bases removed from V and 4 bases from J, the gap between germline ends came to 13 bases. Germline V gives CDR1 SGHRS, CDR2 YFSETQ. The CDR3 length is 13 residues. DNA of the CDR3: TGCGCCAGTCGCAGGGAGAGGTACAATGAGCAGTTCTTC. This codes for CASRRERYNEQFF.

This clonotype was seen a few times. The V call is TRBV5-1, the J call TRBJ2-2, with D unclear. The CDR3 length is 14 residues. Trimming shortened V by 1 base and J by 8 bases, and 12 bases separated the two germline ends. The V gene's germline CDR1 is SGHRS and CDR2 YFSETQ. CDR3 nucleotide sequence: TGCGCCAGCAGCTTGTTAGGGCCCGCGGGGGAGCTGTTTTTT. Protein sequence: CASSLLGPAGELFF.

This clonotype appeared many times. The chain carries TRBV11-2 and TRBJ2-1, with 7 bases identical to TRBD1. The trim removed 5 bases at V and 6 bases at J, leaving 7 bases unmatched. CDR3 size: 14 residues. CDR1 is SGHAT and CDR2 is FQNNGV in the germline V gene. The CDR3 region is CASSPTGTVNEQFF. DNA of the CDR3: TGTGCCAGCAGCCCTACCGGGACAGTCAATGAGCAGTTCTTC.

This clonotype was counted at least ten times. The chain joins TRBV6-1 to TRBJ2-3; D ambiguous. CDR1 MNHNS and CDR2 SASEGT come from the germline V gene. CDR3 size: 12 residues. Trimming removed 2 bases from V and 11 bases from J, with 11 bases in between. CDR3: CASSERSLMQYF. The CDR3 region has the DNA TGTGCCAGCAGTGAAAGGTCCCTCATGCAGTATTTT.

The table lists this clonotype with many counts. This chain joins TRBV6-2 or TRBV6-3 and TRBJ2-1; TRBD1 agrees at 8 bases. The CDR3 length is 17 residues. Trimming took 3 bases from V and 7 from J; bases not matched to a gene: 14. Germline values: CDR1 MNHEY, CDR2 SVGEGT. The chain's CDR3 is CASSYWTGIRIGNEQFF. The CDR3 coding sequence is TGTGCCAGCAGTTATTGGACAGGGATAAGGATCGGGAATGAGCAGTTCTTC.

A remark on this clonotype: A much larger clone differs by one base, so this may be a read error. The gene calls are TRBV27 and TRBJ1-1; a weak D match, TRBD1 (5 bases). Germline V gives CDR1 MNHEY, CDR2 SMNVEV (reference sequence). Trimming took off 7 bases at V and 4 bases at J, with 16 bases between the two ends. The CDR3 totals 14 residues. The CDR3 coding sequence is TGTGCCAGCAATCCAAACCTGAGGGGCACTGAAGCTTTCTTT. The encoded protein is CASNPNLRGTEAFF.

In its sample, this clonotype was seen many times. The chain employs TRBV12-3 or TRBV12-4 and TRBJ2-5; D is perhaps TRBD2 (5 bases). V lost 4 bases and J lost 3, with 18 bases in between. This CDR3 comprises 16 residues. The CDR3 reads CASSYSGAGPKETQYF. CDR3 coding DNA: TGTGCCAGCAGTTACTCCGGTGCGGGCCCCAAAGAGACCCAGTACTTC.

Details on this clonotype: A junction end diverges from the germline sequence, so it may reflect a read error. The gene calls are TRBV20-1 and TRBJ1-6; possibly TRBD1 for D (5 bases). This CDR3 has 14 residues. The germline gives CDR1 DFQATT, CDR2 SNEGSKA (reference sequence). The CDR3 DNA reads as TGCAGTGAAAGGGGCCCGGAGAGTAATTCATCCCTCCACTTT. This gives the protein CSERGPESNSSLHF.

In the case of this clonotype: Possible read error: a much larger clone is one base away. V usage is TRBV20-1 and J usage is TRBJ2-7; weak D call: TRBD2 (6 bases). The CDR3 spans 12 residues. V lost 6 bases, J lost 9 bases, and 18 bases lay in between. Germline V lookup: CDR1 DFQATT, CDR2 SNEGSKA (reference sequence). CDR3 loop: CSATGTVVGQYF. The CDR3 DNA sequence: TGCAGTGCAACCGGGACTGTGGTAGGGCAGTACTTC.

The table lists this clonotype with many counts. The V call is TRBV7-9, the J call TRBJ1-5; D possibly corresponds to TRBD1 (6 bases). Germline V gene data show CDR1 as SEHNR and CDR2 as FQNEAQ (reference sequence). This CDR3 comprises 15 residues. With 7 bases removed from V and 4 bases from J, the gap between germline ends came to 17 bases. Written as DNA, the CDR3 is TGTGCCAGCACGAAAGGAGAGGGGGTGAATCAGCCCCAGCATTTT. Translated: CASTKGEGVNQPQHF.